This T cell receptor (beta chain) was obtained from a study of beta chain features in type 1 diabetes (dated by TCRdb to the late 2010s). In the study overall: No differences in mean age, gender distribution, total cell number or subset yield were found between patients and healthy donors. Across all samples, about 110 million sorted cells were examined, and cell number per subset correlated strongly with RNA yield. The study compared TCRB repertoires of sorted circulating CD4+ T cell subsets between recently diagnosed type 1 diabetes patients and matched healthy donors. Whereas all 30 or so donors provided naive and central memory subsets, regulatory and stem cell-like memory subsets were isolated from just 8 patients and roughly 8 healthy donors. Study-wide findings and limitations: At VDJ recombination sites, patients with type 1 diabetes made fewer insertions and deleted more nucleotides, a pattern implying thymic rearrangement abnormalities. Type 1 diabetes patients showed a moderate but significant shortening of TCRB CDR3 length in all four CD4+ subsets. Naive, central memory and regulatory TCRB repertoires appeared more similar among patients than among healthy donors. Sequencing cDNA rather than genomic DNA could over-represent highly expressing activated cells, although activation and CD3 levels did not differ between groups. Because the HLA sub-analyses included only small numbers of individuals, any influence of HLA type on TCRB rearrangement was left unresolved. PCR might favor shorter templates, but patient and control samples were amplified and corrected together, so any skew would affect both groups equally.

From each donor, a single peripheral blood sample of about 116 mL on average was drawn into heparinised tubes. A BD FACSAria II and a panel including CD45RO, CCR7, CD25, CD127, CD95 and CD27 were used to sort naive, central memory, regulatory and stem cell-like memory CD4+ T cells. Purity was above 95% for every sorted population. PBMCs were isolated right away by Lymphoprep density gradient centrifugation and were stained directly, without culture. So that batch effects would be minimized, each experiment stained and sorted samples in pairs, pairing one healthy donor with one patient. The entire isolated RNA was reverse transcribed using the High Capacity cDNA Reverse Transcription Kit, and thus expressed TCRB transcripts were sequenced. Deep immunoSEQ sequencing was applied to naive, central memory and regulatory T cell samples, giving an average of about 3.4 million total reads per sample. Sorted cells were lysed in RLT buffer and RNA was extracted with DNase-treated RNeasy Micro or Mini kits, depending on cell number. Each cell subset was processed on its own to prevent cross-contamination, while patient and healthy donor samples were processed together. Using the immunoSEQ multiplex PCR, TCRB sequences were amplified from cDNA into 87-bp fragments spanning the CDR3 region. Sequencing of the amplicons was performed on the Illumina HiSeq platform. In the paper's pipeline: Synthetic template baselines were used to correct PCR bias computationally, reads within Hamming distance 2 were collapsed, and singletons that could not be merged were discarded. By aligning reads against IMGT, V, D and J genes, CDR3 length, and insertions or deletions at six rearrangement sites were assigned. Clonotype counts were normalized to sorted cell number within each subset before computing true diversity and Gini coefficients with the tcR R package. Repertoire sharing was quantified using the overlap coefficient calculated on TCRB nucleotide sequences. The source is immuneACCESS, and TCRdb retained only in-frame sequences with V and J called. Part of the clones is not carried over; for the studies checked, unresolved V genes explain less than half of this, and the remainder is unexplained. That table supplies the V and J calls and clone size; D and trimming were determined from the DNA. Present in this sample are roughly 170,000 clones, about 13% of which were seen just once. The biggest ten clones account for 0.6% to 0.8% of the sample.

V lost 5 bases and J lost 11 bases; the stretch between them is 24 bases long. The germline V gene (reference sequence) yields GTSNPN for CDR1 and SVGIG for CDR2. The CDR3 starts with the cysteine, ends with the phenylalanine, and has 14 residues. The CDR3 DNA has 42 bases and is translated from base 1. This clone was observed a few times. Its cognate antigen has yet to be identified. Base qualities are missing; no much larger clone stands one base away. The chain links TRBV30 with TRBJ2-5; the D gene is possibly TRBD2, with 6 bases matching. This clonotype originated in a woman aged 18-29 years in good health. The sample was central memory CD4+ T cells from blood. In nucleotide form, the sequence is TGTGCCTGGTCTAGCGACAACCCCTCGCAGGAGCAGTACTTC. The translation is CAWSSDNPSQEQYF. Joined to the reference TRBV30 and TRBJ2-5 proteins, this CDR3 gives the full variable domain: SQTIHQWPATLVQPVGSPLSLECTVEGTSNPNLYWYRQAAGRGLQLLFYSVGIGQISSEVPQNLSASRPQDRQFILSSKKLLLSDSGFYLCAWSSDNPSQEQYFGPGTRLLVL.